The clone carrying this T cell receptor (beta chain) came up a few times. The antigen is undetermined. The sample originates from a study of identical twins. TCRdb recomputed calls from the 5' RACE reads with MiXCR, one row per CDR3 protein. This sample has around 550,000 distinct CDR3 sequences; about 15% occur once, and the top ten carry roughly 0.42%. Broader study findings: Within twin pairs, the out-of-frame alpha sequences they shared showed excess low generation probability. Fewer insertions characterized abundant cord blood beta clonotypes, whereas memory repertoires showed none. These conclusions were based on statistical analysis (cross-sectional, not following the same donors).

These data were likewise used in another study, on yellow fever vaccine responses in identical twins.

Sequencing was carried out using CD4+ T cells sorted from blood. The receptor was derived from a woman between 18 and 29 years old in good health.

CDR3 residues: CASSLGTVLAKNIQYF. The DNA for the CDR3 is TGCGCCAGCAGCTTGGGGACGGTTCTAGCCAAAAACATTCAGTACTTC. This chain joins TRBV5-1 and TRBJ2-4; the D is unclear. Germline CDR1 SGHRS, CDR2 YFSETQ. The V end was cut by 0 bases, the J end by 0 bases, with 10 bases between. CDR3 size: 16 residues.